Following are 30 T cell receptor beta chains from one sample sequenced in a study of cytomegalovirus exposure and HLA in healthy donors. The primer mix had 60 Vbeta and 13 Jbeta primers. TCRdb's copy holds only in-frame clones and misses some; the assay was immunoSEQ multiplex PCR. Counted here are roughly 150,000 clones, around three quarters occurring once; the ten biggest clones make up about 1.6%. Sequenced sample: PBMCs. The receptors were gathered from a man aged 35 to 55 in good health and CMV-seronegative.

The CDR3 DNA is TGTGCCAGCAGTGAAGCCCCCCTAGCGGCTAACACCGGGGAGCTGTTTTTT. Translation: CASSEAPLAANTGELFF. The chain combines TRBV6-1 with TRBJ2-2, with 7 positions matching TRBD2. The CDR3 extends over 17 amino acids. V was clipped by 0 bases and J by 2 bases; unmatched bases: 6. CDR1 is MNHNS and CDR2 is SASEGT in the germline V gene.

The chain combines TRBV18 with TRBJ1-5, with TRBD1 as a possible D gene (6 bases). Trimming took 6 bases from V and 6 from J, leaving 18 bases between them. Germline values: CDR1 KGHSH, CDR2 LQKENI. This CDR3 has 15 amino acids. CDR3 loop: CASSPGVQGSQPQHF. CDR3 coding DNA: TGTGCCAGCTCCCCAGGTGTGCAGGGGAGTCAGCCCCAGCATTTT.

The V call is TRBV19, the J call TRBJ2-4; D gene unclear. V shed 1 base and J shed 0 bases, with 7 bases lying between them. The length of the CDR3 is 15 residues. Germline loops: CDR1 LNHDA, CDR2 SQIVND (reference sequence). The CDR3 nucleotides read TGTGCCAGTAGTATAGTTGCGTTAGCCAAAAACATTCAGTACTTC. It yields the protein CASSIVALAKNIQYF.

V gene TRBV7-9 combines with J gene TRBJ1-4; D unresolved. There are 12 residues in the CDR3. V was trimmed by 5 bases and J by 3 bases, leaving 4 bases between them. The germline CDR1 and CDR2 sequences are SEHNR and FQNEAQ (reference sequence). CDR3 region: CASSPSNEKLFF. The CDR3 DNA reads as TGTGCCAGCAGCCCCTCTAATGAAAAACTGTTTTTT.

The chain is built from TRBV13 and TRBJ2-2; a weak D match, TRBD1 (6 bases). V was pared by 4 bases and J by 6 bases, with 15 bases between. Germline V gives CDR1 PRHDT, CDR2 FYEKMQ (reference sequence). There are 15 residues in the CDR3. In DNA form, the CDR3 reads TGTGCCAGCAGCTCACTTGACAGGCGATCCGGGGAGCTGTTTTTT. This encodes CASSSLDRRSGELFF.

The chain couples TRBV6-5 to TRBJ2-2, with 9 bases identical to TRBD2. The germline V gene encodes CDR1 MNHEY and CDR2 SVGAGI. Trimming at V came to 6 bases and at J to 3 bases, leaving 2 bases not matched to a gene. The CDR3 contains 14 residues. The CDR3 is CASRREGDTGELFF. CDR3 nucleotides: TGTGCCAGCAGGCGGGAGGGCGACACCGGGGAGCTGTTTTTT.

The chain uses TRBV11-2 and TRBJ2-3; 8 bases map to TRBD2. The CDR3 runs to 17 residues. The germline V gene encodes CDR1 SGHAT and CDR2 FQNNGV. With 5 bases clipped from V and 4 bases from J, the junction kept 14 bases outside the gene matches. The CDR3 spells CASSLPPGLEISDTQYF. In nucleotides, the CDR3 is TGTGCCAGCAGCCTGCCACCGGGACTAGAGATTTCAGATACGCAGTATTTT.

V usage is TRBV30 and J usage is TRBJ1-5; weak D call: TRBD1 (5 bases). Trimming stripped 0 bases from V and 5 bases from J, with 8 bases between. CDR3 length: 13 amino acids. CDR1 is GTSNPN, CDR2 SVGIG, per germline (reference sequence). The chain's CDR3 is CAWSVTGDQPQHF. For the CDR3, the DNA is TGTGCCTGGAGTGTTACGGGGGATCAGCCCCAGCATTTT.

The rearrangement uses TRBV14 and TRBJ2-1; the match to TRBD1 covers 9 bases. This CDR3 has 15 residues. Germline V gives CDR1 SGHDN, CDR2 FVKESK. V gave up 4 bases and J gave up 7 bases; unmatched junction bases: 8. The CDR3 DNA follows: TGTGCCAGCAGCCCCGGGACAGGGTTTGCGAATGAGCAGTTCTTC. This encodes CASSPGTGFANEQFF.

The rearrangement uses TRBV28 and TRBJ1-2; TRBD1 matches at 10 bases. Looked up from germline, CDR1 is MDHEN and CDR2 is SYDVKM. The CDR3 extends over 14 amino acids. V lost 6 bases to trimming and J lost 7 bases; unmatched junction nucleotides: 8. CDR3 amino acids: CASSRDRGLSGYTF. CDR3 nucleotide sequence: TGTGCCAGCAGCCGCGACAGGGGGCTGTCTGGCTACACCTTC.

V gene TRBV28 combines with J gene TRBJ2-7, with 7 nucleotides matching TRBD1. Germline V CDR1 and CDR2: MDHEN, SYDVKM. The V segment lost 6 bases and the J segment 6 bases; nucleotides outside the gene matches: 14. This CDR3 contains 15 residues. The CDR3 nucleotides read TGTGCCAGCAGCCGAGGCCGGGACAGAAATCCCGAGCAGTACTTC. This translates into CASSRGRDRNPEQYF.

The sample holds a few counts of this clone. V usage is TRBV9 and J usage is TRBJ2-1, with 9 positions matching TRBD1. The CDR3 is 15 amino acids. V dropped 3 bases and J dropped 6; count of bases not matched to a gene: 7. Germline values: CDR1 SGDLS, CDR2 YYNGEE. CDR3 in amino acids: CASSEAGTGFNEQFF. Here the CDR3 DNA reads TGTGCCAGCAGCGAAGCCGGGACAGGGTTCAATGAGCAGTTCTTC. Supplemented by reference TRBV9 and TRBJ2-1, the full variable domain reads DSGVTQTPKHLITATGQRVTLRCSPRSGDLSVYWYQQSLDQGLQFLIQYYNGEERAKGNILERFSAQQFPDLHSELNLSSLELGDSALYFCASSEAGTGFNEQFFGPGTRLTVL.

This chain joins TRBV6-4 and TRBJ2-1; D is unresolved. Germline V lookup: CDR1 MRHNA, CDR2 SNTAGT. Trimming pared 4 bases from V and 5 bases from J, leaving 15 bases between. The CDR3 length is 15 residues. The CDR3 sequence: CASSATTDWNNEQFF. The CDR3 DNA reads TGTGCCAGCAGTGCAACTACCGACTGGAACAATGAGCAGTTCTTC.

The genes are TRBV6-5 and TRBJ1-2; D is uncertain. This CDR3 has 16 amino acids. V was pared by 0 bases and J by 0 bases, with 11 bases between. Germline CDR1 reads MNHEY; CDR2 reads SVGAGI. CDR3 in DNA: TGTGCCAGCAGTTACTCCTTTTCCGAGGCTAACTATGGCTACACCTTC. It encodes CASSYSFSEANYGYTF.

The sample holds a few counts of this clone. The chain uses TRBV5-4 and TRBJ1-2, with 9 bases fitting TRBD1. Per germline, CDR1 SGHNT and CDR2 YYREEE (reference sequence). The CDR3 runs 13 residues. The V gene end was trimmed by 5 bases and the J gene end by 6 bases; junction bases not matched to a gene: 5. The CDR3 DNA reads TGTGCCAGCAGGCGGACAGGGGCGGATGGCTACACCTTC. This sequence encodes CASRRTGADGYTF.

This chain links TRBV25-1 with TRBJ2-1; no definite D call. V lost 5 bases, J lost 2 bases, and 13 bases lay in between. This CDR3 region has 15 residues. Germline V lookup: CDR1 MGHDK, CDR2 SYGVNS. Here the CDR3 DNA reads TGTGCCAGCAGTTACGCAGGAATGACCTACAATGAGCAGTTCTTC. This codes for CASSYAGMTYNEQFF.

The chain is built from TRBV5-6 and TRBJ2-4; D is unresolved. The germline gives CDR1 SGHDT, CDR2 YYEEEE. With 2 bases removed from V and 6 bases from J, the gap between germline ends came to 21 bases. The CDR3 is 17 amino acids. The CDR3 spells CASSFIRQKGRLNIQYF. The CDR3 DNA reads TGTGCCAGCAGCTTTATTCGGCAGAAAGGCCGACTAAACATTCAGTACTTC.

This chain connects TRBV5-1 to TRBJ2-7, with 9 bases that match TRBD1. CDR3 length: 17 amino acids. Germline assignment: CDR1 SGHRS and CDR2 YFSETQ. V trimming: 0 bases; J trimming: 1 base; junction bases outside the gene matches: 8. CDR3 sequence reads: CASSLGPRQGDSYEQYF. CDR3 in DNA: TGCGCCAGCAGCTTGGGGCCTCGACAGGGGGATTCCTACGAGCAGTACTTC.

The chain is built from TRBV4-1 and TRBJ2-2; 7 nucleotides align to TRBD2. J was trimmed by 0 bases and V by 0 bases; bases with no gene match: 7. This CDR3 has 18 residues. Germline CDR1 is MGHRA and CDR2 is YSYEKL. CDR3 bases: TGCGCCAGCAGCCAAGAATTAGGGCTAGCGGCGAACACCGGGGAGCTGTTTTTT. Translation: CASSQELGLAANTGELFF.

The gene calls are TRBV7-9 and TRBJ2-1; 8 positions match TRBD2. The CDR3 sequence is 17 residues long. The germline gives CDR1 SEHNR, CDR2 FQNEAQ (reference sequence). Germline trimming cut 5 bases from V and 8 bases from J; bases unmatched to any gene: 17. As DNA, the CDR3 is TGTGCCAGCAGCCTCCCGGGGGGGGCGGGAGCTCATCATGAGCAGTTCTTC. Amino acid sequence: CASSLPGGAGAHHEQFF.

CDR3 amino acids: CASSGPYEQYF. DNA for the CDR3: TGCGCCAGCAGCGGCCCCTACGAGCAGTACTTC. The V and J genes are TRBV5-1 and TRBJ2-7; D unclear. In germline, CDR1 is SGHRS, CDR2 YFSETQ. The CDR3 sequence is 11 residues long. Between the trimmed V and J ends, which lost 4 bases and 2 bases, there was a span of 4 bases.

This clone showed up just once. The CDR3 sequence is CASSSSSGEPWQYF. CDR3 coding DNA: TGTGCCAGCTCCTCAAGCTCCGGGGAGCCCTGGCAGTACTTC. The chain joins TRBV18 to TRBJ2-7; D is perhaps TRBD2 (5 bases). V gave up 6 bases and J gave up 9 bases, with 21 bases separating them. CDR3 length: 14 residues. The germline V gene encodes CDR1 KGHSH and CDR2 LQKENI.

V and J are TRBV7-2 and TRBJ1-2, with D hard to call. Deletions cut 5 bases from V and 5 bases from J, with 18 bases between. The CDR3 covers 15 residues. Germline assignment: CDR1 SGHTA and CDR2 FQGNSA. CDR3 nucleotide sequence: TGTGCCAGCAGCCCGCCGACGGGGAAACGGTATGGCTACACCTTC. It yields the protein CASSPPTGKRYGYTF.

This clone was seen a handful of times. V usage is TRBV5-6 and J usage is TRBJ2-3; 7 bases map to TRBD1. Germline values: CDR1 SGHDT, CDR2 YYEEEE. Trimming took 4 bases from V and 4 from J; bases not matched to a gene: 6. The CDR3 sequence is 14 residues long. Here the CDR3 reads CASSIRQGSDTQYF. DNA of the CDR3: TGTGCCAGCAGCATACGACAGGGTTCAGATACGCAGTATTTT.

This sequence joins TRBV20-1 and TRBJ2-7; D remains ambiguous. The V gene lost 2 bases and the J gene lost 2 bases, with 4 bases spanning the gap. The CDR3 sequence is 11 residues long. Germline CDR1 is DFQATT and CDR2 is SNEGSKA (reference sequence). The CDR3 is CSARSAYEQYF. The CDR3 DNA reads TGCAGTGCTAGATCGGCCTACGAGCAGTACTTC.

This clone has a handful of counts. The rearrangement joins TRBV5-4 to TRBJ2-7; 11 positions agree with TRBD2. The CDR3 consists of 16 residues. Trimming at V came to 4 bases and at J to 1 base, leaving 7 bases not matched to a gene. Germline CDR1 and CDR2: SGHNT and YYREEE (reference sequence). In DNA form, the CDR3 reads TGTGCCAGCAGCCTTGGACTAGCGGGTGGGTCCTACGAGCAGTACTTC. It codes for CASSLGLAGGSYEQYF. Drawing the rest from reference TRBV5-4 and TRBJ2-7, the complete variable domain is ETGVTQSPTHLIKTRGQQVTLRCSSQSGHNTVSWYQQALGQGPQFIFQYYREEENGRGNFPPRFSGLQFPNYSSELNVNALELDDSALYLCASSLGLAGGSYEQYFGPGTRLTVT.

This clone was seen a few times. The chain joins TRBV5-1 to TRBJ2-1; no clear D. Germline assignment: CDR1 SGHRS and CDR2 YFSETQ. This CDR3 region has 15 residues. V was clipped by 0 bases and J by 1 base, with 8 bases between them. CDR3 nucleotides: TGCGCCAGCAGCTTGGTAGTGGAGTCCTACAATGAGCAGTTCTTC. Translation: CASSLVVESYNEQFF.

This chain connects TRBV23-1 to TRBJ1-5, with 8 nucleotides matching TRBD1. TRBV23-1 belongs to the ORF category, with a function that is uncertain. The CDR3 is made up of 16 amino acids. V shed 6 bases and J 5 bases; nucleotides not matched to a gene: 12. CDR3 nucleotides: TGCGCCAGCAGCCTGCCCCAACAGGGGGGTGATCAGCCCCAGCATTTT. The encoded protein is CASSLPQQGGDQPQHF.

CDR3 sequence (DNA): TGCAGCGTCCGCCTCGGGACAGGGACTAATTCACCCCTCCACTTT. Its translation is CSVRLGTGTNSPLHF. The J gene is TRBJ1-6, the V gene TRBV29-1, with 9 bases that match TRBD1. Germline lookup yields CDR1 SQVTM and CDR2 ANQGSEA. This CDR3 has 15 amino acids. Losses at the gene ends were 6 bases for V and 6 bases for J; bases not matched to a gene: 9.

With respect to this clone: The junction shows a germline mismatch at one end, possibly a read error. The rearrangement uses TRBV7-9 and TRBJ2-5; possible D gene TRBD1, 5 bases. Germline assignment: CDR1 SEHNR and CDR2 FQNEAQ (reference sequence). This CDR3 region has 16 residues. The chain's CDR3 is CSSKPVGVVIEETQYF. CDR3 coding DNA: TGTTCCAGCAAACCCGTAGGGGTGGTCATTGAAGAGACCCAGTACTTC.